This TCR beta chain was recovered during a study of blood T cell repertoires in COVID-19. Sequencing was performed with immunoSEQ multiplex PCR; in TCRdb, only in-frame clones are kept and a portion is missing. The sample lists some 150,000 clones, 75% to 85% occurring once. CDR1 KGHSH and CDR2 LQKENI come from the germline V gene. This CDR3 is 17 amino acids long. V shed 1 base and J 0 bases; nucleotides not matched to a gene: 7. Sequencing was done on a sample of PBMCs or T cells enriched from blood (not recorded which). This rearrangement joins TRBV18 to TRBJ1-1, with 8 bases that match TRBD1. The receptor was isolated from a man aged 45-65 years who had recovered from COVID-19. The CDR3 reads CASSPRAGGPVNTEAFF. The CDR3 DNA reads TGTGCCAGCTCACCACGGGCAGGGGGCCCCGTGAACACTGAAGCTTTCTTT.